This entry describes one TCR beta chain. An amount of RNA that ranged from roughly 0.5 to 1 ug was reverse transcribed with random hexamers. The immunoSEQ assay covered 54 Vbeta and 13 Jbeta segments for CDR3. TCRdb ran MiXCR on the immunoSEQ multiplex PCR reads and lists one entry per CDR3 protein. The sample contains about 150,000 distinct CDR3 sequences, 85% to 95% of which appear only once. The authors sequenced TCR beta from blood CD8+ and CD4+ T cells. Negative isolation was used for CD8+ and CD4+ T cells, and FACS enrichment was applied to TEMRA cells. The data were taken from a study of CD8 T cells in Susac syndrome. Study-level background: Treatment status at blood draw for the Susac syndrome patients was therapy-naive, corticosteroids, or intravenous immunoglobulin alone.

This CDR3 has 16 residues. Per germline, CDR1 SGHDN and CDR2 FVKESK. Trimming removed 4 bases from V and 4 bases from J, with 18 bases in between. The sample was CD4+ T cells from PBMCs. This TCR was sampled from a human donor with Susac syndrome. V is TRBV14 and J is TRBJ2-3, with unresolved D. CDR3 sequence (DNA): TGTGCCAGCAGCCTGCGACGCCTGGGTGGGCCAGATACGCAGTATTTT. This sequence encodes CASSLRRLGGPDTQYF.